This T cell receptor (beta chain) comes out of a study of blood T cell repertoires in COVID-19. The wider study: Specimens from acute and convalescent COVID-19 originated in the United States, Italy and Spain.

Original analysis: It was from reference gene primer amplification that nucleated cell counts were estimated. Here immunoSEQ multiplex PCR was the method, and the copy in TCRdb shows in-frame clones only, minus some. From that table come the V and J calls and clone size; the DNA was used to work out D and trimming. The sample contains around 310,000 clones, around 91% of which appear only once. The CDR3 is 15 residues long. Trimming left V 5 bases short and J 4 bases short, with 18 bases between. The germline V gene encodes CDR1 SGHNT and CDR2 YYREEE (reference sequence). The sequence derives from a woman aged 60-75 years with acute or convalescent COVID-19. The sequenced sample was peripheral blood. The rearrangement uses TRBV5-4 and TRBJ2-5; D uncertain. This CDR3 reads CASSFGPGSGETQYF. The DNA for the CDR3 is TGTGCCAGCAGTTTTGGCCCGGGTTCTGGAGAGACCCAGTACTTC.